This entry describes one T cell receptor beta chain. Its antigen is undetermined. CD45RO/CCR7/CD25/CD127/CD95/CD27 staining was used to isolate CD4+ naive, central memory, regulatory and stem cell-like memory cells by sorting. The V gene lost 8 bases and the J gene lost 5 bases, with 22 bases spanning the gap. This CDR3 is 14 amino acids long. Germline assignment: CDR1 GTSNPN and CDR2 SVGIG (reference sequence). cDNA synthesis used the whole RNA isolate, giving expressed TCRB sequences. Using immunoSEQ multiplex PCR, the repertoire was profiled, and TCRdb retains in-frame clones only, with some absent. The table has about 230,000 clones, under 20% seen once. This record comes from a study of beta chain features in type 1 diabetes. Study-wide context: Comparable age, gender and cell yields were observed in patients relative to healthy donors. Overall study results and limits: Compared with healthy donors, patients appeared to share more similar naive, central memory and regulatory TCRB repertoires. Type 1 diabetes patients had moderately but significantly shorter TCRB CDR3s in all four CD4+ subsets. Cells with high TCR expression could be over-represented when cDNA is sequenced.

The receptor comes from a man aged 25 to 40 with type 1 diabetes. Sample: naive CD4+ T cells from blood. The V and J genes are TRBV30 and TRBJ2-7; unclear D gene. CDR3 DNA sequence: TGTGCCGCCAACTTTGTCCCGGTGATGGACGAGCAGTACTTC. Its protein is CAANFVPVMDEQYF.